One sample yielded the 12 T cell receptor beta chains listed below, sequenced in a study of blood T cell repertoires in COVID-19. Profiled with immunoSEQ multiplex PCR; TCRdb holds only in-frame clones, not every one. The data show 200,000 or so clones, around 80% seen once. The sequencing input was peripheral blood. The source of these receptors is a human donor in a cohort sampled during active COVID-19.

This clone was seen only once. The rearrangement uses TRBV11-2 and TRBJ2-1, with 7 bases fitting TRBD2. There are 14 residues in the CDR3. The germline V gene encodes CDR1 SGHAT and CDR2 FQNNGV. V lost 4 bases and J lost 6; bases outside the gene matches: 6. The CDR3 loop reads CASSSSSGPNEQFF. The CDR3 DNA reads TGTGCCAGCAGCTCCTCTAGCGGCCCCAATGAGCAGTTCTTC.

CDR3 amino acids: CASSSPPDRGFSYEQYF. CDR3 nucleotides: TGTGCCAGCAGCTCACCCCCTGACAGGGGGTTCTCCTACGAGCAGTACTTC. The genes are TRBV11-2 and TRBJ2-7; 9 nucleotides agree with TRBD1. The CDR3 sequence is 17 residues long. Unmatched junction bases numbered 10, after V lost 4 bases and J lost 0 bases. From germline, CDR1 is SGHAT and CDR2 FQNNGV.

The chain employs TRBV19 and TRBJ2-1; TRBD2 agrees at 7 bases. This CDR3 contains 15 residues. Germline lookup yields CDR1 LNHDA and CDR2 SQIVND (reference sequence). J was trimmed by 1 base and V by 3 bases; bases with no gene match: 3. The CDR3 nucleotides are TGTGCCAGTAGTATTTGGCGGGAGTCCTACAATGAGCAGTTCTTC. Translated, it gives CASSIWRESYNEQFF.

V usage is TRBV28 and J usage is TRBJ2-3, with D tentatively TRBD1 (5 bases). This CDR3 contains 16 residues. V lost 7 bases, J lost 6 bases, and 23 bases lay in between. Germline CDR1 and CDR2: MDHEN and SYDVKM. For the CDR3, the DNA is TGTGCCAGCAACAACAAGGGGTCTCACAGAGTGGATACGCAGTATTTT. Translating it yields CASNNKGSHRVDTQYF. Filled out from reference TRBV28 and TRBJ2-3, the complete variable domain reads DVKVTQSSRYLVKRTGEKVFLECVQDMDHENMFWYRQDPGLGLRLIYFSYDVKMKEKGDIPEGYSVSREKKERFSLILESASTNQTSMYLCASNNKGSHRVDTQYFGPGTRLTVL.

This chain connects TRBV19 to TRBJ2-3; the match to TRBD1 covers 7 bases. The CDR3 has 15 amino acids. CDR1 is LNHDA and CDR2 is SQIVND in the germline V gene (reference sequence). V lost 6 bases and J lost 2; bases outside the gene matches: 8. CDR3 protein: CASSNRDSLTDTQYF. CDR3 sequence (DNA): TGTGCCAGTAGCAATCGGGACAGCCTCACAGATACGCAGTATTTT.

V and J are TRBV21-1 and TRBJ1-2. TRBV21-1 is reported as a pseudogene. CDR3 size: 15 residues. CDR3: CASRKGEGPFYGYTF. CDR3 DNA: TGTGCCAGCCGAAAGGGGGAGGGGCCCTTCTATGGCTACACCTTC.

CDR3 amino acids: CASIGGLAGGRTDTQYF. The CDR3 DNA sequence: TGTGCCAGCATAGGAGGTTTAGCGGGAGGACGCACAGATACGCAGTATTTT. The chain links TRBV3-1 (or the pseudogene TRBV3-2) to TRBJ2-3; TRBD2 matches at 10 bases. V dropped 7 bases and J dropped 1; count of bases not matched to a gene: 11. CDR3 length equals 17 residues. Germline V gene lookup returns CDR1 LGHDT and CDR2 YNNKEL (reference sequence).

This chain uses TRBV5-8 with TRBJ2-5; 15 bases are shared with TRBD2. J gave up 0 bases and V 4 bases, and 7 bases lay outside the gene matches. Germline V CDR1 and CDR2: SGHTS, YDEGEE. The CDR3 is made up of 18 amino acids. CDR3 sequence reads: CASSTLGLAGGYQETQYF. As DNA, the CDR3 is TGTGCCAGCAGCACCCTCGGACTAGCGGGAGGGTACCAAGAGACCCAGTACTTC.

This clone was counted between two and nine times. This sequence joins TRBV11-2 and TRBJ1-2; 9 bases line up with TRBD1. V gave up 7 bases and J gave up 7 bases; unmatched junction bases: 7. The CDR3 is 13 residues long. Germline loops: CDR1 SGHAT, CDR2 FQNNGV. CDR3 region: CASTPGTGTGYTF. Here the CDR3 DNA reads TGTGCCAGCACTCCTGGGACAGGGACTGGCTACACCTTC.

The CDR3 DNA reads as TGCGCCAGCAGCTTGGTGGGAGTCGAGCGTGCTGAAGCTTTCTTT. Protein product: CASSLVGVERAEAFF. The chain links TRBV5-1 to TRBJ1-1; D ambiguous. CDR1 is SGHRS and CDR2 is YFSETQ in the germline V gene. Trimming stripped 0 bases from V and 6 bases from J, with 15 bases between. This CDR3 is built from 15 residues.

This chain links TRBV29-1 with TRBJ2-7; a possible D gene is TRBD2 (7 bases). Germline V lookup: CDR1 SQVTM, CDR2 ANQGSEA. V lost 6 bases and J 1 base, leaving 10 bases between the germline ends. The CDR3 covers 12 residues. CDR3 bases: TGCAGCGTGAGGGGGGGGTCCTACGAGCAGTACTTC. It specifies CSVRGGSYEQYF.

The V call is TRBV7-2, the J call TRBJ2-4; weak D call: TRBD2 (5 bases). The CDR3 loop spans 18 amino acids. Per germline, CDR1 SGHTA and CDR2 FQGNSA. Trimming took 5 bases from V and 2 from J, leaving 22 bases between them. CDR3: CASSLRQKAEESKNIQYF. The CDR3 coding sequence is TGTGCCAGCAGCCTACGGCAGAAAGCGGAGGAGTCCAAAAACATTCAGTACTTC.